Listed below are T cell receptor beta chains from one sample, sequenced in a study of long-term antiretroviral therapy in people with HIV. Sequencing used immunoSEQ multiplex PCR; TCRdb keeps in-frame clones, though not all of them. The data contain roughly 11,000 clones, roughly 77% of them singletons. This specimen consisted of unsorted PBMCs, obtained approximately 3.1 years before starting antiretroviral therapy. These receptors were obtained from a man aged 35-49 years with HIV. CDR3s include the opening cysteine and the closing phenylalanine or tryptophan. Fields, in order: J gene, D gene, clone size, V gene, CDR3 protein, CDR3 DNA. D genes are given only for firm matches. Clone size is given for some rows only: seen once, a few or many times, or a class if the clone is expanded.

TRBJ2-5 TRBD2 - TRBV5-6 CASSLGTSGRETQYF TGTGCCAGCAGCTTAGGAACTAGCGGGAGAGAGACCCAGTACTTC
TRBJ1-1 - once TRBV29-1 CSVPNPGVVAEAFF TGCAGCGTTCCCAACCCCGGGGTGGTGGCTGAAGCTTTCTTT
TRBJ1-1 - - TRBV27 CASSPSRFMNTEAFF TGTGCCAGCAGTCCCTCCAGGTTCATGAACACTGAAGCTTTCTTT
TRBJ2-1 - few TRBV9 CASSVSRVNEQFF TGTGCCAGCAGCGTCTCCAGGGTAAATGAGCAGTTCTTC
TRBJ2-5 - - TRBV7-2 CASSLARAPQYF TGTGCCAGCAGCTTAGCTCGGGCTCCCCAGTACTTC
TRBJ2-3 - - TRBV7-7 CASSLGLGTFGTQYF TGTGCCAGCAGCTTAGGGTTGGGGACCTTTGGCACGCAGTATTTT
TRBJ2-2 TRBD2 few TRBV28 CASSLRLAGGKTGELFF TGTGCCAGCAGTTTGCGACTAGCGGGAGGTAAAACCGGGGAGCTGTTTTTT
TRBJ2-1 - - TRBV7-8 CASSSASRGLRNEQFF TGTGCCAGCAGTTCCGCAAGCCGGGGCCTACGGAATGAGCAGTTCTTC
TRBJ2-5 - - TRBV4-1 CASSPGTLSGVETQYF TGCGCCAGCAGCCCCGGGACTCTGAGTGGGGTAGAGACCCAGTACTTC
TRBJ2-2 TRBD2 few TRBV7-9 CASSYRAGAGELFF TGTGCCAGCAGCTATCGAGCGGGAGCCGGGGAGCTGTTTTTT
TRBJ2-1 TRBD2 - TRBV6-4 CASSLTSGSMNEQFF TGTGCCAGCAGCCTAACTAGCGGGAGTATGAATGAGCAGTTCTTC
TRBJ2-3 - - TRBV28 CASSLGGAGGDTQYF TGTGCCAGCAGTTTAGGCGGGGCTGGGGGAGATACGCAGTATTTT
TRBJ1-4 - - TRBV7-6 CASSLAKDSEVDRLFF TGTGCCAGCAGCTTAGCCAAAGACAGTGAGGTTGATCGGCTGTTTTTT
TRBJ2-7 TRBD2 - TRBV5-7 CASSDGLAGNSYEQYF TGTGCCAGCAGCGACGGACTAGCGGGAAACTCCTACGAGCAGTACTTC
TRBJ1-2 - - TRBV5-1 CASSPLSGNYGYTF TGCGCCAGCAGCCCCCTTTCCGGCAACTATGGCTACACCTTC